The 27 T cell receptor beta chains below all came from one sample that was sequenced in a study of spatial heterogeneity in lung cancer. TCRdb re-called the 5' RACE reads through MiXCR, storing one row per CDR3 protein. The sample holds roughly 20,000 distinct CDR3 sequences, 2.8% seen once. Antigens for these TCRs are unknown. Sample time point: sample taken at primary tumor resection. Broader study findings: The study found that expanded intratumoral alpha and beta TCR counts tracked tumor mutation counts.

The sequencing here drew on lung tumor tissue, taken at surgery. All receptors derive from a male donor with early-stage non-small cell lung cancer.

In its sample, this clonotype was seen many times. This rearrangement joins TRBV20-1 to TRBJ1-2; D is perhaps TRBD1 (6 bases). Germline CDR1 DFQATT, CDR2 SNEGSKA (reference sequence). V lost 1 base to trimming and J lost 6 bases, with 15 bases between them. The CDR3 is 14 amino acids. The CDR3 sequence is CSARALRGADGYTF. The DNA for the CDR3 is TGCAGTGCTAGAGCGCTCCGGGGGGCAGATGGCTACACCTTC.

This clonotype has at least ten counts. The J gene is TRBJ2-1, the V gene TRBV24-1; 7 bases are shared with TRBD2. V was pared by 7 bases and J by 0 bases, with 8 bases of the junction left unmatched. Per the germline V gene, CDR1 is KGHDR and CDR2 is SFDVKD. The CDR3 runs to 16 residues. The CDR3 DNA follows: TGTGCCACCAGCGGACTAGACTCCAGCTCCTACAATGAGCAGTTCTTC. It yields the protein CATSGLDSSSYNEQFF.

This clonotype was observed at least ten times. The chain combines TRBV15 with TRBJ1-3; 7 bases are a match to TRBD1. This CDR3 spans 18 amino acids. The V gene's germline CDR1 is LNHNV and CDR2 YYDKDF (reference sequence). J was trimmed by 0 bases and V by 0 bases; bases with no gene match: 8. The CDR3 DNA is TGTGCCACCAGCAGAGACCCCCGGACAGGCCTCTCTGGAAACACCATATATTTT. This codes for CATSRDPRTGLSGNTIYF.

By share, this clonotype ranks as medium-sized. V usage is TRBV7-6 and J usage is TRBJ2-1; TRBD2 matches at 7 bases. The trim removed 3 bases at V and 7 bases at J, leaving 6 bases unmatched. Per the germline V gene, CDR1 is SGHVS and CDR2 is FNYEAQ. This CDR3 region has 14 residues. CDR3 DNA: TGTGCCAGCAGCTTCCAGCGGGATTGGAATGAGCAGTTCTTC. Translation gives CASSFQRDWNEQFF.

This clonotype was seen many times. This sequence joins TRBV6-1 and TRBJ2-7; 7 bases are a match to TRBD1. V dropped 2 bases and J dropped 3; count of bases not matched to a gene: 4. Germline values: CDR1 MNHNS, CDR2 SASEGT. This CDR3 comprises 14 residues. The CDR3 here is CASSETGTVYEQYF. For the CDR3, the DNA is TGTGCCAGCAGTGAAACCGGGACAGTCTACGAGCAGTACTTC.

This clonotype was recorded at least ten times. This chain uses TRBV3-1 with TRBJ2-7; 15 nucleotides line up with TRBD2. V was pared by 5 bases and J by 6 bases, with 2 bases of the junction left unmatched. CDR1 LGHDT and CDR2 YNNKEL come from the germline V gene (reference sequence). The CDR3 consists of 14 residues. CDR3 in DNA: TGTGCCAGCAGCTCGGGACTAGCGGGAGGCGAGCAGTACTTC. Residues: CASSSGLAGGEQYF.

In this sample, this clonotype turned up many times. The CDR3 sequence is CATSAFDRGKREQYF. For the CDR3, the DNA is TGTGCCACCAGTGCTTTCGACAGGGGCAAGAGGGAGCAGTACTTC. The chain is built from TRBV24-1 and TRBJ2-7, with 8 nucleotides matching TRBD1. Germline assignment: CDR1 KGHDR and CDR2 SFDVKD. Trimming removed 5 bases from V and 7 bases from J; junction bases left unmatched: 12. This CDR3 has 15 residues.

This clonotype was seen many times. V usage is TRBV2 and J usage is TRBJ2-5; tentatively, D is TRBD2 (5 bases). CDR1 SNHLY and CDR2 FYNNEI come from the germline V gene. V was clipped by 0 bases and J by 2 bases, with 10 bases between them. The CDR3 length is 15 residues. CDR3 nucleotides: TGTGCCAGCAGTGAAGCGGCAGCGGCACAAGAGACCCAGTACTTC. Translation gives CASSEAAAAQETQYF.

This clonotype showed up many times. The genes are TRBV4-3 and TRBJ2-3; TRBD2 matches at 13 bases. The CDR3 is made up of 20 amino acids. Germline V CDR1 and CDR2: LGHNA, YSLEER. After removal of 4 bases from V and 0 bases from J, the junction contained 13 bases not matched to a gene. The CDR3 DNA follows: TGCGCCAGCAGCCCAAGGGGTGGACTAGCGGGAGAGTTTAGCACAGATACGCAGTATTTT. Amino acid sequence: CASSPRGGLAGEFSTDTQYF.

This clonotype was observed many times. This chain uses TRBV7-8 with TRBJ2-4; weak D call: TRBD1 (6 bases). Germline lookup yields CDR1 SGHVS and CDR2 FQNEAQ. The CDR3 runs to 18 residues. Trimming removed 5 bases at V and 0 bases at J, with 20 bases between. The CDR3 here is CASSQGLKGHLAKNIQYF. CDR3 nucleotides: TGTGCCAGCAGCCAGGGGCTCAAGGGTCATCTAGCCAAAAACATTCAGTACTTC. The variable domain in full, completed from reference TRBV7-8 and TRBJ2-4, reads GAGVSQSPRYKVAKRGQDVALRCDPISGHVSLFWYQQALGQGPEFLTYFQNEAQLDKSGLPSDRFFAERPEGSVSTLKIQRTQQEDSAVYLCASSQGLKGHLAKNIQYFGAGTRLSVL.

This clonotype was counted ten times or more. This chain connects TRBV3-1 to TRBJ1-4; the D is unclear. The V and J ends lost 4 bases and 5 bases respectively, with 26 bases between them. The CDR3 is 19 amino acids. The germline gives CDR1 LGHDT, CDR2 YNNKEL (reference sequence). In DNA form, the CDR3 reads TGTGCCAGCAGCCGGGCTATGAAGTTCACACTGATGGGGAATGAAAAACTGTTTTTT. Translating it yields CASSRAMKFTLMGNEKLFF.

This clonotype was seen repeatedly, ten times or more. The chain is built from TRBV4-2 and TRBJ2-3; 10 nucleotides line up with TRBD2. V dropped 0 bases and J dropped 4; count of bases not matched to a gene: 19. The CDR3 length is 21 residues. Germline V lookup: CDR1 LGHNA, CDR2 YNFKEQ. DNA of the CDR3: TGTGCCAGCAGCCAAGATGATTACGCTAGCGGGAGAGTGTCACGGCCAGATACGCAGTATTTT. It encodes CASSQDDYASGRVSRPDTQYF.

This clonotype has ten or more counts. The CDR3 loop is CSAPGELNYGYTF. The CDR3 DNA reads as TGCAGTGCTCCCGGGGAGCTTAACTATGGCTACACCTTC. The chain joins TRBV20-1 to TRBJ1-2; D unresolved. Trimming cost V 5 bases and J 1 base, with 11 bases left between them. From germline, CDR1 is DFQATT and CDR2 SNEGSKA (reference sequence). This CDR3 has 13 residues.

This clonotype came up many times. The CDR3 loop is CASSQREGVETQYF. In DNA, the CDR3 is TGTGCCAGCAGCCAGCGGGAGGGTGTAGAGACCCAGTACTTC. The chain couples TRBV6-2 or TRBV6-3 to TRBJ2-5; 10 positions match TRBD2. V was clipped by 6 bases and J by 4 bases; unmatched bases: 5. Germline CDR1 MNHEY, CDR2 SVGEGT. This CDR3 is 14 amino acids long.

This clonotype was counted at least ten times. The V and J genes are TRBV9 and TRBJ2-1; TRBD2 matches at 9 bases. Germline trimming cut 0 bases from V and 4 bases from J; bases unmatched to any gene: 2. CDR3 length equals 15 residues. CDR1 is SGDLS and CDR2 is YYNGEE in the germline V gene. The CDR3 region has the DNA TGTGCCAGCAGCGTAGGGCTAGCGGGGTACAATGAGCAGTTCTTC. It specifies CASSVGLAGYNEQFF.

This clonotype was found many times. The chain is built from TRBV12-3 or TRBV12-4 and TRBJ1-2, with 7 bases lining up with TRBD1. V shed 6 bases and J 3 bases; nucleotides not matched to a gene: 1. The CDR3 extends over 12 amino acids. The CDR3 spells CASSGQDYGYTF. CDR3 coding DNA: TGTGCCAGCAGCGGACAGGACTATGGCTACACCTTC.

At least ten counts were recorded for this clonotype. This chain connects TRBV7-9 to TRBJ1-5; 8 bases map to TRBD1. In germline, CDR1 is SEHNR, CDR2 FQNEAQ (reference sequence). The CDR3 consists of 15 residues. V gave up 8 bases and J gave up 3 bases; unmatched junction bases: 9. The CDR3 nucleotides are TGTGCCAGCGGGACAGGATCCTTATCCAATCAGCCCCAGCATTTT. It translates to CASGTGSLSNQPQHF.

This clonotype was counted at least ten times. The chain uses TRBV20-1 and TRBJ2-3; tentatively, D is TRBD2 (6 bases). The CDR3 loop spans 13 amino acids. Germline assignment: CDR1 DFQATT and CDR2 SNEGSKA (reference sequence). With 6 bases removed from V and 6 bases from J, the gap between germline ends came to 16 bases. The CDR3 here is CSAPGTDRDTQYF. The CDR3 DNA reads TGCAGTGCCCCCGGGACTGATAGGGATACGCAGTATTTT.

This clonotype was seen at least ten times. The rearrangement links TRBV3-1 to TRBJ2-1, with 12 positions matching TRBD2. CDR1 and CDR2 from the germline V gene are LGHDT and YNNKEL (reference sequence). V shed 0 bases and J 6 bases; nucleotides not matched to a gene: 12. There are 19 residues in the CDR3. Written as DNA, the CDR3 is TGTGCCAGCAGCCAAGATCCTTGGATCGGGACTAGCGGGTCCAATGAGCAGTTCTTC. Translating it yields CASSQDPWIGTSGSNEQFF.

In its sample, this clonotype was seen many times. This rearrangement joins TRBV24-1 to TRBJ2-1; D is unclear. The CDR3 extends over 15 amino acids. Germline V gives CDR1 KGHDR, CDR2 SFDVKD. V was pared by 2 bases and J by 4 bases, with 11 bases between. The CDR3, as DNA: TGTGCCACCAGTGATTATAGTTCCGAGTACAATGAGCAGTTCTTC. Protein: CATSDYSSEYNEQFF.

This clonotype appeared many times. CDR3 sequence: CASSLTRSSGQETQYF. DNA of the CDR3: TGTGCCAGCAGCTTGACCCGGAGTAGCGGACAAGAGACCCAGTACTTC. This rearrangement joins TRBV7-2 to TRBJ2-5, with TRBD2 as a possible D gene (6 bases). The CDR3 length is 16 residues. The V and J ends lost 3 bases and 2 bases respectively, with 16 bases between them. Germline CDR1 is SGHTA and CDR2 is FQGNSA.

This clonotype was detected many times. This chain joins TRBV7-2 and TRBJ2-1; TRBD2 agrees at 7 bases. The CDR3 totals 15 residues. The trim removed 1 base at V and 10 bases at J, leaving 10 bases unmatched. From germline, CDR1 is SGHTA and CDR2 FQGNSA. The CDR3 bases are TGTGCCAGCAGCTTAGGACCTAGCGGTTCTTTGGAGCAGTTCTTC. As protein: CASSLGPSGSLEQFF. Variable domain in full (rest from reference TRBV7-2 and TRBJ2-1): GAGVSQSPSNKVTEKGKDVELRCDPISGHTALYWYRQSLGQGLEFLIYFQGNSAPDKSGLPSDRFSAERTGGSVSTLTIQRTQQEDSAVYLCASSLGPSGSLEQFFGPGTRLTVL.

Ten or more counts support this clonotype. The chain employs TRBV7-2 and TRBJ1-2; D is possibly TRBD1 (5 bases). Trimming pared 7 bases from V and 3 bases from J, leaving 18 bases between. The CDR3 runs to 15 residues. Looked up from germline, CDR1 is SGHTA and CDR2 is FQGNSA. The CDR3 DNA reads as TGTGCCAGCATCCATTACGGGCCGGGGGACTATGGCTACACCTTC. Amino acids: CASIHYGPGDYGYTF.

In this sample, this clonotype turned up many times. The V gene is TRBV20-1, the J gene TRBJ2-3; TRBD1 agrees at 8 bases. After removal of 5 bases from V and 0 bases from J, the junction contained 10 bases not matched to a gene. Germline V gives CDR1 DFQATT, CDR2 SNEGSKA (reference sequence). This CDR3 contains 16 residues. CDR3: CSAALTGDASTDTQYF. The CDR3 nucleotides read TGCAGTGCTGCCTTGACAGGGGACGCAAGCACAGATACGCAGTATTTT.

This clonotype was detected many times. The J gene is TRBJ2-3, the V gene TRBV15, with D perhaps TRBD2 (5 bases). Trimming left V 3 bases short and J 5 bases short, with 9 bases between. Germline-derived CDR1 and CDR2 are LNHNV and YYDKDF (reference sequence). This CDR3 region has 13 residues. In nucleotides, the CDR3 is TGTGCCACCAGCAGGGATGAGGGAGATACGCAGTATTTT. Protein: CATSRDEGDTQYF.

This clonotype came up a few times. The chain carries TRBV28 and TRBJ2-1; no firm D call. Germline lookup yields CDR1 MDHEN and CDR2 SYDVKM. V gave up 5 bases and J gave up 4 bases, with 3 bases separating them. The CDR3 consists of 11 residues. The CDR3 bases are TGTGCCAGCAGTAGATACAATGAGCAGTTCTTC. It codes for CASSRYNEQFF.

This clonotype was observed many times. The gene calls are TRBV3-1 and TRBJ2-7, with no clear D. V lost 3 bases, J lost 2 bases, and 5 bases lay in between. Looked up from germline, CDR1 is LGHDT and CDR2 is YNNKEL (reference sequence). CDR3 length: 12 amino acids. The CDR3 bases are TGTGCCAGCAGCCATGGCACCTACGAGCAGTACTTC. Translated, it gives CASSHGTYEQYF.